This record concerns one T cell receptor (beta chain) sequence. Preparation of the TCRbeta library used unique molecular identifiers. TCRdb recomputed calls from the PCR reads with MiXCR, one row per CDR3 protein. The sample includes around 680,000 distinct CDR3 sequences, around 17% of them seen just once. The data belong to a study of T-cell reconstitution after alpha-beta-depleted transplantation in children. The CDR3 is 16 residues long. The chain recombines TRBV5-2 with TRBJ1-2. TRBV5-2 is described as a pseudogene. The TCR sequence derives from a human donor who donated a stem cell graft to a child with acute myeloid leukemia. The sequencing here drew on PBMCs from the stem cell graft donor, taken from the stem cell graft. CDR3 DNA sequence: TGTGCCAGGGGCCCTGGGGTCACGACCGCTAACTATGGCTACACCTTC. Translation gives CARGPGVTTANYGYTF.